The next 18 T cell receptor beta chains were all read from a single sample in a study of cytomegalovirus exposure and HLA in healthy donors. PCR primers comprised 60 Vbeta and 13 Jbeta primers. Libraries were prepared by immunoSEQ multiplex PCR; TCRdb keeps only in-frame clonotypes and omits some of them. The sample contains roughly 80,000 clones, over 70% of which appear only once. The sequencing input was PBMCs. These receptors were obtained from a man in his fifties or sixties in good health and CMV-seropositive.

The chain employs TRBV5-1 and TRBJ2-2; D is uncertain. The V end was cut by 2 bases, the J end by 1 base, with 3 bases between. This CDR3 has 13 residues. CDR1 SGHRS and CDR2 YFSETQ come from the germline V gene. CDR3 residues: CASSFQNTGELFF. As DNA, the CDR3 is TGCGCCAGCAGCTTCCAGAACACCGGGGAGCTGTTTTTT.

The chain joins TRBV7-8 to TRBJ2-3, with D possibly being TRBD1 (5 bases). The germline V and J ends were trimmed by 10 bases and 6 bases, with 26 bases remaining between them. There are 16 residues in the CDR3. Germline CDR1 is SGHVS and CDR2 is FQNEAQ. The CDR3 DNA reads TGTGCCATAGACAGTCCGGATAAATTGTCCGATGATACGCAGTATTTT. Translating it yields CAIDSPDKLSDDTQYF.

This clone has only a few counts. The V call is TRBV5-8, the J call TRBJ2-6, with no clear D. The V end was cut by 2 bases, the J end by 2 bases, with 2 bases between. The CDR3 has 13 amino acids. The germline V gene has CDR1 SGHTS and CDR2 YDEGEE. The CDR3 region is CASSFAGANVLTF. The CDR3, as DNA: TGTGCCAGCAGCTTCGCTGGGGCCAACGTCCTGACTTTC.

This chain links TRBV14 with TRBJ2-4, with 9 bases lining up with TRBD2. With V trimmed by 0 bases and J by 7 bases, 4 bases remained unmatched. The CDR3 totals 15 residues. Looked up from germline, CDR1 is SGHDN and CDR2 is FVKESK. DNA for the CDR3: TGTGCCAGCAGCCAAGATAGCGGGAGTGGTAACATTCAGTACTTC. It codes for CASSQDSGSGNIQYF. The entire variable domain, with the rest obtained from reference TRBV14 and TRBJ2-4, is as follows: EAGVTQFPSHSVIEKGQTVTLRCDPISGHDNLYWYRRVMGKEIKFLLHFVKESKQDESGMPNNRFLAERTGGTYSTLKVQPAELEDSGVYFCASSQDSGSGNIQYFGAGTRLSVL.

The chain carries TRBV11-3 and TRBJ2-3, with 15 positions matching TRBD2. Germline trimming cut 7 bases from V and 5 bases from J; bases unmatched to any gene: 16. The CDR3 sequence is 19 residues long. Germline lookup yields CDR1 SGHNT and CDR2 YENEEA. The CDR3, as DNA: TGTGCCAGCACCTCACTTGGGACTAGCGGGAGGACCTTAGGAGATACGCAGTATTTT. Translation gives CASTSLGTSGRTLGDTQYF.

This clone was seen only once. This chain connects TRBV7-9 to TRBJ2-3, with 14 bases lining up with TRBD2. CDR3 length: 18 amino acids. Germline CDR1 reads SEHNR; CDR2 reads FQNEAQ (reference sequence). V trimming: 5 bases; J trimming: 8 bases; junction bases outside the gene matches: 15. The CDR3 sequence: CASSALPGLAGDFGTQYF. The CDR3 DNA follows: TGTGCCAGCAGCGCGCTACCGGGACTAGCGGGAGATTTCGGTACGCAGTATTTT.

This chain uses TRBV7-2 with TRBJ2-5; 10 bases map to TRBD2. V dropped 1 base and J dropped 5; count of bases not matched to a gene: 7. The V gene's germline CDR1 is SGHTA and CDR2 FQGNSA. CDR3 length: 16 amino acids. The DNA of the CDR3 is TGTGCCAGCAGCTTAGGTGTAAGCGGGAGGGGGGAGACCCAGTACTTC. Translated: CASSLGVSGRGETQYF.

This chain connects TRBV6-1 to TRBJ2-3, with TRBD2 as a possible D gene (6 bases). V dropped 6 bases and J dropped 9 bases, with 13 bases sitting between them. The CDR3 has 12 residues. CDR1 is MNHNS, CDR2 SASEGT, per germline. CDR3 coding DNA: TGTGCCAGCAGGGTGGGGGGAACCACGCAGTATTTT. Translating gives CASRVGGTTQYF.

This clone has more than one count but fewer than ten. The rearrangement uses TRBV6-1 and TRBJ2-1, with 11 positions matching TRBD1. V shed 3 bases, J shed 2 bases, and the junction held 0 bases outside the gene matches. Germline CDR1 is MNHNS and CDR2 is SASEGT. The CDR3 spans 15 residues. The CDR3 loop is CASSEGQGAYNEQFF. CDR3 in DNA: TGTGCCAGCAGTGAGGGACAGGGGGCCTACAATGAGCAGTTCTTC.

The chain carries TRBV6-1 and TRBJ2-7; 9 nucleotides agree with TRBD1. CDR3 length: 15 residues. V lost 0 bases and J lost 4; bases outside the gene matches: 4. From germline, CDR1 is MNHNS and CDR2 SASEGT. CDR3 region: CASSEATGGVYEQYF. CDR3 nucleotide sequence: TGTGCCAGCAGTGAAGCGACAGGGGGAGTGTACGAGCAGTACTTC.

J is TRBJ2-1 and V is TRBV5-1; 10 bases are a match to TRBD1. This CDR3 comprises 15 residues. From germline, CDR1 is SGHRS and CDR2 YFSETQ. J lost 2 bases, V lost 4 bases, and 3 bases had no gene match. The CDR3 spells CASSGGQGPYNEQFF. Written as DNA, the CDR3 is TGCGCCAGCAGCGGGGGACAGGGGCCCTACAATGAGCAGTTCTTC.

V usage is TRBV5-1 and J usage is TRBJ2-1; 7 nucleotides agree with TRBD2. J gave up 6 bases and V 4 bases, and 13 bases lay outside the gene matches. The CDR3 has 16 amino acids. Germline CDR1 and CDR2: SGHRS and YFSETQ. The CDR3 bases are TGCGCCAGCAGCGCTGGACCTAGCGGCCGGGGCAATGAGCAGTTCTTC. This gives the protein CASSAGPSGRGNEQFF.

The gene calls are TRBV10-3 and TRBJ2-1, with 11 bases fitting TRBD2. Germline V gene lookup returns CDR1 ENHRY and CDR2 SYGVKD. V dropped 2 bases and J dropped 3; count of bases not matched to a gene: 12. There are 19 residues in the CDR3. The CDR3 DNA sequence: TGTGCCATCAGTGAGAGGCGTAGCGGGAGGGCTGAGGGCTACAATGAGCAGTTCTTC. Translated, it gives CAISERRSGRAEGYNEQFF.

V gene TRBV19 combines with J gene TRBJ2-3, with D unresolved. This CDR3 has 13 amino acids. Germline V CDR1 and CDR2: LNHDA, SQIVND (reference sequence). Trimming shortened V by 1 base and J by 2 bases, and 4 bases separated the two germline ends. The CDR3 sequence is CASSIGNTDTQYF. Written as DNA, the CDR3 is TGTGCCAGTAGTATAGGTAACACAGATACGCAGTATTTT.

This chain links TRBV2 with TRBJ1-1, with D maybe TRBD1 (5 bases). Germline CDR1 reads SNHLY; CDR2 reads FYNNEI. V was shortened by 8 bases and J by 5 bases, with 15 bases between the two germline ends. The CDR3 has 13 residues. In DNA form, the CDR3 reads TGTGCCAGCTTCTTGCAGGGAAGGACTGAAGCTTTCTTT. It codes for CASFLQGRTEAFF.

V and J are TRBV7-2 and TRBJ2-7; TRBD2 aligns across 7 bases. The germline gives CDR1 SGHTA, CDR2 FQGNSA. Trimming at V came to 1 base and at J to 2 bases, leaving 8 bases not matched to a gene. CDR3 length: 16 residues. The CDR3 DNA sequence: TGTGCCAGCAGCTTAGTATCGGGGGGTAGAGCCTACGAGCAGTACTTC. Its protein product is CASSLVSGGRAYEQYF.

This rearrangement joins TRBV9 to TRBJ2-3; D is ambiguous. CDR3 length equals 15 residues. Trimming shortened V by 2 bases and J by 1 base, and 11 bases separated the two germline ends. CDR1 is SGDLS and CDR2 is YYNGEE in the germline V gene. CDR3 region: CASSVDPEGTDTQYF. CDR3 sequence (DNA): TGTGCCAGCAGCGTTGACCCAGAGGGCACAGATACGCAGTATTTT. The whole variable domain, filled in from reference TRBV9 and TRBJ2-3, reads DSGVTQTPKHLITATGQRVTLRCSPRSGDLSVYWYQQSLDQGLQFLIQYYNGEERAKGNILERFSAQQFPDLHSELNLSSLELGDSALYFCASSVDPEGTDTQYFGPGTRLTVL.

This clone has a handful of counts. The chain is built from TRBV4-2 and TRBJ2-2; no clear D gene. Per the germline V gene, CDR1 is LGHNA and CDR2 is YNFKEQ. CDR3 length: 14 amino acids. Deletions cut 4 bases from V and 0 bases from J, with 6 bases between. DNA for the CDR3: TGTGCCAGCAGCCCCACTCCGAACACCGGGGAGCTGTTTTTT. Its translation is CASSPTPNTGELFF.